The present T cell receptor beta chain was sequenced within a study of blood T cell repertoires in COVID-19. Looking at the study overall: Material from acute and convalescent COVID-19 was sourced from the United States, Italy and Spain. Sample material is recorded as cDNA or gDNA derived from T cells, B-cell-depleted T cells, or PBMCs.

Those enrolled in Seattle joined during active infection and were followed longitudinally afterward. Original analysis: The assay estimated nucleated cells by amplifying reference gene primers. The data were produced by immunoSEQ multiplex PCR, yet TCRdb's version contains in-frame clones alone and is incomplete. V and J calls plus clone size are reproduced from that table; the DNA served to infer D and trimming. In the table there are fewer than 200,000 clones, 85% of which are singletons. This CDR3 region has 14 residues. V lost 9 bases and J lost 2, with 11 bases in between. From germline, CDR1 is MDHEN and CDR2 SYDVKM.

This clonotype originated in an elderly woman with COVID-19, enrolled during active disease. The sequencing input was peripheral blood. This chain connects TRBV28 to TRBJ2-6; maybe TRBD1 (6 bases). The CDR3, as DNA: TGTGCCAGTTTACAGGGAGCTGGGGCCAACGTCCTGACTTTC. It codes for CASLQGAGANVLTF.